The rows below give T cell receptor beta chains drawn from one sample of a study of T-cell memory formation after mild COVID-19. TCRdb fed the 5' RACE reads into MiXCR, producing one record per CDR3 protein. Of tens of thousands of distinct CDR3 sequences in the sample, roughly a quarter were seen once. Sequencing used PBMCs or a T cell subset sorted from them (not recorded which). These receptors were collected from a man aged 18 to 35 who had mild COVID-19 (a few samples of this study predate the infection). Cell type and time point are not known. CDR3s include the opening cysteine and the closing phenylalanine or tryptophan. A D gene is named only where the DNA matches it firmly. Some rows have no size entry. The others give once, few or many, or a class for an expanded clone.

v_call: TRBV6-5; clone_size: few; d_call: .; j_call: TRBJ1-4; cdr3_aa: CASSRRAGNEKLFF; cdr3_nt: TGTGCCAGCAGTAGGCGGGCGGGTAATGAAAAACTGTTTTTT
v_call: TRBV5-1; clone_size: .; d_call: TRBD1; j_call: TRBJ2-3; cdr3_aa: CASSWDRAASTDTQYF; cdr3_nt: TGCGCCAGCAGCTGGGACAGGGCCGCTAGCACAGATACGCAGTATTTT
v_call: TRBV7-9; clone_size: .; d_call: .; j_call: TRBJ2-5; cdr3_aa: CASSSDGTASRSLQETQYF; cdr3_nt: TGTGCCAGCAGCTCCGATGGGACGGCGAGCCGGAGCCTCCAAGAGACCCAGTACTTC
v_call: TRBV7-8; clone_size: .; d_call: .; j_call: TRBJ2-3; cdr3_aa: CASSLARDTDTQYF; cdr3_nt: TGTGCCAGCAGCTTAGCCAGGGACACAGATACGCAGTATTTT
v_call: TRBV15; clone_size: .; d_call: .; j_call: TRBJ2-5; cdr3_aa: CATSRRGREETQYF; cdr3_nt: TGTGCCACCAGCCGAAGGGGCAGGGAAGAGACCCAGTACTTC
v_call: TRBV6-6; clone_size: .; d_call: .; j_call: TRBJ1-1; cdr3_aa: CASSSQENTEAFF; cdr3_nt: TGTGCCAGCAGTTCCCAGGAGAACACTGAAGCTTTCTTT
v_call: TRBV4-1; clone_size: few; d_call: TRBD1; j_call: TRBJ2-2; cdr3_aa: CASSRQGVDTGELFF; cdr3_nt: TGCGCCAGCAGCCGCCAGGGGGTCGACACCGGGGAGCTGTTTTTT
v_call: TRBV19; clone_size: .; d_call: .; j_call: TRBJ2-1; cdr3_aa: CASSLPIPNEQFF; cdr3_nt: TGTGCCAGTAGCTTACCAATACCTAATGAGCAGTTCTTC
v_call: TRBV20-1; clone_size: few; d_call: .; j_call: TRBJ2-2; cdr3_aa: CSARDLRGTGELFF; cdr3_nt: TGCAGTGCTAGGGACCTCCGAGGCACCGGGGAGCTGTTTTTT
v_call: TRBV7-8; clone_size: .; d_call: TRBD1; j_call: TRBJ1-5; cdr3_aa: CASSYRGDVWPQHF; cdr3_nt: TGTGCCAGCAGCTACAGGGGCGATGTGTGGCCCCAGCATTTT